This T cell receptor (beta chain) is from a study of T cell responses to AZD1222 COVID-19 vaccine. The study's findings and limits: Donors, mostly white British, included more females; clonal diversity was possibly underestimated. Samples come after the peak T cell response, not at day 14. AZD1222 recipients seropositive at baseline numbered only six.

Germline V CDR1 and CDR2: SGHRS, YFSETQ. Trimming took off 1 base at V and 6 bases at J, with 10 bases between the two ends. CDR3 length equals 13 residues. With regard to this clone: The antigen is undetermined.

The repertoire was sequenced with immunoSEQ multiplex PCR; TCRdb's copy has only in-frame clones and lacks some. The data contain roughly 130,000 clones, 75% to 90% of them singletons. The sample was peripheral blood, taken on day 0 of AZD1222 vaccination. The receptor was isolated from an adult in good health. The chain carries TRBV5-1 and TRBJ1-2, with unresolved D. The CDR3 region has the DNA TGCGCCAGCAGCTTGTTCGGGAGGAATGGCTACACCTTC. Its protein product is CASSLFGRNGYTF.